Listed below are T cell receptor beta chains from one sample, sequenced in a study of blood T cell repertoires in COVID-19. The data were produced by immunoSEQ multiplex PCR, yet TCRdb's version contains in-frame clones alone and is incomplete. The repertoire holds some 490,000 clones, with approximately 85% as singletons. Sequenced input: peripheral blood. These receptors were collected from a human donor in a cohort sampled during active COVID-19. CDR3s include the opening cysteine and the closing phenylalanine or tryptophan. Each record gives: D gene, J gene, clone size, V gene, CDR3 DNA, CDR3 protein. A D gene is named only where the DNA matches it firmly. Clone size is not always given. Where it is, it says once, few, many or a class for expanded clones.

>NA|TRBJ2-7|NA|TRBV19
TGTGCCAGTAGTATACAGGTCGCCCCATCCTACGAGCAGTACTTC
CASSIQVAPSYEQYF
>NA|TRBJ2-7|NA|TRBV7-8
TGTGCCAGCAGCTTAGGCGAGACCTACGAGCAGTACTTC
CASSLGETYEQYF
>TRBD1|TRBJ2-5|NA|TRBV7-9
TGTGCCAGCAGCCTGGGGACAGGGTTTAGGGAGACCCAGTACTTC
CASSLGTGFRETQYF
>TRBD1|TRBJ2-1|NA|TRBV7-9
TGTGCCAGCAGCTCCCGACAGGGTTACAATGAGCAGTTCTTC
CASSSRQGYNEQFF
>TRBD2|TRBJ2-7|NA|TRBV10-3
TGTGCCATCAGATTATCAGCGGGAGGTTTGAACGAGCAGTACTTC
CAIRLSAGGLNEQYF
>NA|TRBJ1-1|NA|TRBV3-1/TRBV3-2
TGTGCCAGCAGCCAAGGGACAGTGAACACTGAAGCTTTCTTT
CASSQGTVNTEAFF
>TRBD1|TRBJ1-2|NA|TRBV9
TGTGCCAGCAGCCCCGGGACAGCCTATGGCTACACCTTC
CASSPGTAYGYTF
>NA|TRBJ1-5|NA|TRBV28
TGTGCCAGCAGCGGTACGGAAGGGGGTCGGCATTTT
CASSGTEGGRHF
>NA|TRBJ2-3|NA|TRBV10-1
TGCGCCAGCAGTCAGGACAGTGGGAGCACAGATACGCAGTATTTT
CASSQDSGSTDTQYF
>NA|TRBJ2-5|NA|TRBV7-2
TGTGCCAGCAGCTTAAGTGGCTTAGAGACCCAGTACTTC
CASSLSGLETQYF
>TRBD2|TRBJ2-3|once|TRBV9
TGTGCCAGCACCCCCGGGACTAGCGGGAGTTCGGGCACAGATACGCAGTATTTT
CASTPGTSGSSGTDTQYF
>NA|TRBJ2-1|NA|TRBV7-2
TGTGCCAGCAGCCAGGCCGGGAGAGCCCACAATGAGCAGTTCTTC
CASSQAGRAHNEQFF
>TRBD1|TRBJ2-1|NA|TRBV15
TGTGCCACCAGCAGGGACAGGGGGAAACACAATGAGCAGTTCTTC
CATSRDRGKHNEQFF
>NA|TRBJ1-1|NA|TRBV5-8
TGTGCCAGCAACTTCCACAGGGAATCGGAAGCTTTCTTT
CASNFHRESEAFF
>TRBD2|TRBJ2-3|NA|TRBV9
TGTGCCAGCAGCGTCCAAGCGGGAGGCCTTGGGGATACGCAGTATTTT
CASSVQAGGLGDTQYF
>NA|TRBJ1-1|NA|TRBV7-2
TGTGCCAGCAGCTGGGGGGGATCATCTGAAGCTTTCTTT
CASSWGGSSEAFF
>NA|TRBJ2-5|NA|TRBV7-2
TGTGCCAGCAGCAAACACCCGTCAGGGACCCAGTACTTC
CASSKHPSGTQYF
>TRBD1|TRBJ2-3|NA|TRBV10-1
TGCGCCAGCAGTGGGGCGACAGGGGCCGCCACAGATACGCAGTATTTT
CASSGATGAATDTQYF
>NA|TRBJ2-7|NA|TRBV19
TGTGCCAGTAACCACCCCTACTCGGGGTCCTACGAGCAGTACTTC
CASNHPYSGSYEQYF
>TRBD1|TRBJ2-7|NA|TRBV28
TGTGCCAGCTTAACTAGGGGGCCATCGCACTCGTCAGCCTACGAGCAGTACTTC
CASLTRGPSHSSAYEQYF
>NA|TRBJ1-2|NA|TRBV5-1
TGCGCCAGCAGCTTTTACGACAGGCCCTATGGCTACACCTTC
CASSFYDRPYGYTF
>NA|TRBJ2-7|once|TRBV30
TGTGCCTGGCGAGGAGCCTCGAGCTCCTACGAGCAGTACTTC
CAWRGASSSYEQYF
>NA|TRBJ1-1|NA|TRBV19
TGTGCCAGTCAAAATGGGTTTACTATGAACACTGAAGCTTTCTTT
CASQNGFTMNTEAFF
>NA|TRBJ2-3|NA|TRBV3-1/TRBV3-2
TGTGCCAGCAGCCAAGCTAGGACAGATACGCAGTATTTT
CASSQARTDTQYF
>TRBD2|TRBJ2-3|NA|TRBV6-2/TRBV6-3
TGTGCCAGCAGTTACTCGGGCGGGAGCCCCGCAGATACGCAGTATTTT
CASSYSGGSPADTQYF
>NA|TRBJ1-5|NA|TRBV19
TGTGCCAGTAGTATAAGCGCGGGGGGCAATCAGCCCCAGCATTTT
CASSISAGGNQPQHF
>TRBD1|TRBJ1-2|few|TRBV6-1
TGTGCCAGCAGTGAATTGTCGGGTGGGACAGGCCTTGGCTACACCTTC
CASSELSGGTGLGYTF
>NA|TRBJ2-5|NA|TRBV7-2
TGTGCCAGCAGCACTACCAGGGTGCTAGAGACCCAGTACTTC
CASSTTRVLETQYF
>NA|TRBJ1-6|NA|TRBV10-3
TGTGCCACCGCGGATCCAGACAGGCATAATTCACCCCTCCACTTT
CATADPDRHNSPLHF
>TRBD1|TRBJ2-5|NA|TRBV19
TGTGCCAGTAGTCGCGGACAGGCCGGCGAGACCCAGTACTTC
CASSRGQAGETQYF
>NA|TRBJ2-5|NA|TRBV7-8
TGTGCCAGCAGCAGACGGGCGGGGGCGAGTGAGACCCAGTACTTC
CASSRRAGASETQYF
>TRBD1|TRBJ1-2|NA|TRBV6-2/TRBV6-3
TGTGCCAGCACCCCCAGGGACAGGGGTTTAGGCTACACCTTC
CASTPRDRGLGYTF
>TRBD1|TRBJ1-5|once|TRBV18
TGTGCCAGCGCTAAGACAGGGGACAATCAGCCCCAGCATTTT
CASAKTGDNQPQHF
>NA|TRBJ2-3|NA|TRBV7-2
TGTGCCAGCAGCATCCCCTTTCCAGATACGCAGTATTTT
CASSIPFPDTQYF
>NA|TRBJ2-5|NA|TRBV29-1
TGCAGCGTCAGAATCCAAGAGACCCAGTACTTC
CSVRIQETQYF
>NA|TRBJ2-7|NA|TRBV13
TGTGCCAGCAGCGGGCGCCGGGACTCGGGATCCTGGGGGACCTACGAGCAGTACTTC
CASSGRRDSGSWGTYEQYF
>TRBD1|TRBJ1-5|NA|TRBV6-5
TGTGCCAGCAGCACCGGGACAGGGGTGTATCAGCCCCAGCATTTT
CASSTGTGVYQPQHF
>TRBD1|TRBJ2-7|once|TRBV9
TGTGCCAGCAGCGGGGGACAGTGGGGCGAGCAGTACTTC
CASSGGQWGEQYF
>TRBD1|TRBJ2-3|NA|TRBV7-6
TGTGCCAGCAGCTTCAGCCGGGACAGGGGGCCCACAGATACGCAGTATTTT
CASSFSRDRGPTDTQYF
>NA|TRBJ2-7|NA|TRBV5-4
TGTGCCAGCAGCTTGGACGATACGAGGGAGTACTTC
CASSLDDTREYF
>TRBD1|TRBJ2-3|NA|TRBV5-4
TGTGCCAGCAGCCGCGAACAGGGGGCGGTGACAGATACGCAGTATTTT
CASSREQGAVTDTQYF
>TRBD1|TRBJ2-7|NA|TRBV19
TGTGCCAGTTCTAGGGGGACAGGCGCTTCCTACGAGCAGTACTTC
CASSRGTGASYEQYF
>NA|TRBJ1-5|NA|TRBV19
TGTGCCAGTAGGGGAGTCCAGGAGTACAATCAGCCCCAGCATTTT
CASRGVQEYNQPQHF
>NA|TRBJ1-1|few|TRBV18
TGTGCCAGCTCACTACAGGGATGGGACACTGAAGCTTTCTTT
CASSLQGWDTEAFF
>TRBD1|TRBJ2-7|NA|TRBV30
TGTGCCTGGAGTGCTACCGGGCCAGGGGGTCGCTACGAGCAGTACTTC
CAWSATGPGGRYEQYF
>TRBD1|TRBJ2-1|NA|TRBV30
TGTGCCTGGAGTGGAGGGACAGGATACAATGAGCAGTTCTTC
CAWSGGTGYNEQFF
>TRBD1|TRBJ1-2|NA|TRBV28
TGTGCCAGCAGTTACCCCCTTAAGGGACAGGGGGTTGATGGCTACACCTTC
CASSYPLKGQGVDGYTF
>TRBD1|TRBJ1-1|NA|TRBV5-1
TGCGCCAGCAGCGTCGCGCAGGGGGGAGTCACTGAAGCTTTCTTT
CASSVAQGGVTEAFF
>NA|TRBJ2-7|NA|TRBV21-1
TGTGCCAGCAGCCCCCCTAGACCCGAGCAGTACTTC
CASSPPRPEQYF
>TRBD2|TRBJ2-7|NA|TRBV7-6
TGTGCCAGCAGCTTCGCACCCGGGACTAGCGGGAGACCCTACGAGCAGTACTTC
CASSFAPGTSGRPYEQYF
>NA|TRBJ1-2|NA|TRBV19
TGTGCCAGCCGTCAACAGGTTTCATATGGCTACACCTTC
CASRQQVSYGYTF
>TRBD1|TRBJ1-2|few|TRBV3-1/TRBV3-2
TGTGCCAGCAGCCCTACAGGGGACTATGGCTACACCTTC
CASSPTGDYGYTF
>TRBD2|TRBJ2-5|NA|TRBV7-7
TGTGCTAGCAGCTTAGGGGGACTAGCGGGAGCCTTAGAGACCCAGTACTTC
CASSLGGLAGALETQYF
>NA|TRBJ1-2|NA|TRBV30
TGTGCCTGGAGTGTAGGACTTGACTATGGCTACACCTTC
CAWSVGLDYGYTF
>TRBD1|TRBJ1-5|NA|TRBV5-6
TGTGCCAGCAGCGATCGGACAGGAGAGAGCAATCAGCCCCAGCATTTT
CASSDRTGESNQPQHF
>NA|TRBJ2-7|few|TRBV7-2
TGTGCCAGCAGCCCCCCTTTCGCCAGATACTACGAGCAGTACTTC
CASSPPFARYYEQYF
>TRBD2|TRBJ2-1|NA|TRBV3-1/TRBV3-2
TGTGCCAGCAGCCCCCGAGCGGGAGGGTGGCTTCAGTTCTTC
CASSPRAGGWLQFF